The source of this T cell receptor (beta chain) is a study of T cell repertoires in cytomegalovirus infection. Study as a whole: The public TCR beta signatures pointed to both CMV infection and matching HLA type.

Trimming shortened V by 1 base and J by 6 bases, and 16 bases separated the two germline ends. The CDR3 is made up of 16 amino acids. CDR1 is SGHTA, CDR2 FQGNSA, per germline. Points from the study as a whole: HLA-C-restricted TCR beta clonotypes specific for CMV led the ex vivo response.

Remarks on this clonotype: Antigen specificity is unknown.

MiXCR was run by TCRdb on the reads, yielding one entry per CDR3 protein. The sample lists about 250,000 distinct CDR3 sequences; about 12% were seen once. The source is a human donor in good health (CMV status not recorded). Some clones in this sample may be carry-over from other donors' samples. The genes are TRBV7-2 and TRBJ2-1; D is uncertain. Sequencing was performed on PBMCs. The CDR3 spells CASSLDGSQLLNEQFF. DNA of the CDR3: TGTGCCAGCAGCTTAGATGGTTCGCAGCTCCTCAATGAGCAGTTCTTC.